These 26 T cell receptor beta chains share one sample of origin, sequenced in a study of blood T cell repertoires in COVID-19. Assay: immunoSEQ multiplex PCR; the TCRdb copy retains only in-frame clones and omits some. The table includes around 320,000 clones, 88% detected once. Material for sequencing was peripheral blood. The receptors here all came from a woman under 40 who had recovered from COVID-19.

This rearrangement joins TRBV6-2 or TRBV6-3 to TRBJ1-3; 9 bases align to TRBD1. The CDR3 has 16 amino acids. Trimming removed 5 bases from V and 3 bases from J; junction bases left unmatched: 8. Germline V gives CDR1 MNHEY, CDR2 SVGEGT. In DNA form, the CDR3 reads TGTGCCAGCAGTCGCTACGGGACAGGGTATGGAAACACCATATATTTT. It yields the protein CASSRYGTGYGNTIYF.

V gene TRBV12-3 or TRBV12-4 combines with J gene TRBJ1-5; D gene uncertain. The ends were cut back, 5 bases at V and 6 bases at J, with 11 bases in the middle. There are 13 residues in the CDR3. The CDR3 loop is CASSSEVTQPQHF. The CDR3 DNA follows: TGTGCCAGCAGTAGCGAAGTAACTCAGCCCCAGCATTTT.

This clone was seen at least ten times. This sequence joins TRBV6-2 or TRBV6-3 and TRBJ2-1; 7 bases are shared with TRBD1. V was pared by 4 bases and J by 6 bases, with 3 bases of the junction left unmatched. The germline V gene encodes CDR1 MNHEY and CDR2 SVGEGT. CDR3 length: 13 amino acids. For the CDR3, the DNA is TGTGCCAGCAGTTGGAACAGGGGCAATGAGCAGTTCTTC. This translates into CASSWNRGNEQFF.

The CDR3 loop is CASSQILDRRNTEAFF. The CDR3 DNA reads TGTGCCAGCAGTCAGATTTTAGACAGGCGGAACACTGAAGCTTTCTTT. This chain joins TRBV3-1 (or the pseudogene TRBV3-2) and TRBJ1-1; maybe TRBD1 (6 bases). Germline CDR1 reads LGHDT; CDR2 reads YNNKEL (reference sequence). There are 16 residues in the CDR3. Deletions cut 6 bases from V and 1 base from J, with 18 bases between.

The J gene is TRBJ1-2, the V gene TRBV6-6; 9 nucleotides match TRBD1. Germline assignment: CDR1 MNHNY and CDR2 SVGAGI (reference sequence). The CDR3 has 15 amino acids. V lost 5 bases, J lost 2 bases, and 6 bases stayed unmatched. In DNA, the CDR3 is TGTGCCAGCAGTCTCGGGACAGGGAGAAACTATGGCTACACCTTC. It translates to CASSLGTGRNYGYTF.

The genes are TRBV5-1 and TRBJ1-4, with TRBD1 as a possible D gene (5 bases). The CDR3 runs 16 residues. CDR1 is SGHRS and CDR2 is YFSETQ in the germline V gene. Trimming left V 0 bases short and J 3 bases short, with 12 bases between. As DNA, the CDR3 is TGCGCCAGCAGCTTGGCCCTGGGAGGGGCTAATGAAAAACTGTTTTTT. Encoded protein: CASSLALGGANEKLFF.

The chain employs TRBV28 and TRBJ1-4; no definite D call. There are 12 residues in the CDR3. Between the trimmed V and J ends, which lost 4 bases and 7 bases, there was a span of 7 bases. The germline V gene has CDR1 MDHEN and CDR2 SYDVKM. The CDR3 here is CASSSVVEKLFF. The DNA for the CDR3 is TGTGCCAGCAGTTCGGTGGTTGAAAAACTGTTTTTT.

The CDR3 sequence: CASSMREHQAKNIQYF. The DNA of the CDR3 is TGTGCCAGTAGTATGAGGGAACATCAAGCCAAAAACATTCAGTACTTC. V usage is TRBV19 and J usage is TRBJ2-4, with D maybe TRBD2 (5 bases). The CDR3 length is 16 residues. Deletions cut 3 bases from V and 0 bases from J, with 12 bases between. The germline V gene encodes CDR1 LNHDA and CDR2 SQIVND (reference sequence).

This clone was seen a single time. This chain links TRBV4-2 with TRBJ2-3; 8 bases fit TRBD2. Looked up from germline, CDR1 is LGHNA and CDR2 is YNFKEQ. V was clipped by 4 bases and J by 6 bases; unmatched bases: 21. The CDR3 has 19 residues. CDR3 protein: CASSRLSETSGGPEDTQYF. For the CDR3, the DNA is TGTGCCAGCAGCCGACTAAGTGAGACGAGCGGGGGTCCGGAGGATACGCAGTATTTT.

This clone was observed once. The chain has TRBV5-1 and TRBJ1-3, with D perhaps TRBD1 (6 bases). V was cut by 2 bases and J by 2 bases, with 14 bases left in between. This CDR3 is built from 16 residues. CDR1 SGHRS and CDR2 YFSETQ come from the germline V gene. CDR3 bases: TGCGCCAGCAGCTTTACCCACAGGGCCCCTGGAAACACCATATATTTT. Translation: CASSFTHRAPGNTIYF.

This chain connects TRBV7-2 to TRBJ1-2; unclear D gene. The ends were cut back, 2 bases at V and 6 bases at J, with 13 bases in the middle. There are 14 residues in the CDR3. The germline V gene encodes CDR1 SGHTA and CDR2 FQGNSA. The CDR3 region has the DNA TGTGCCAGCAGCTTACGACTCACATCTAATGGCTACACCTTC. This codes for CASSLRLTSNGYTF. The whole variable domain, filled in from reference TRBV7-2 and TRBJ1-2, reads GAGVSQSPSNKVTEKGKDVELRCDPISGHTALYWYRQSLGQGLEFLIYFQGNSAPDKSGLPSDRFSAERTGGSVSTLTIQRTQQEDSAVYLCASSLRLTSNGYTFGSGTRLTVV.

The genes are TRBV4-1 and TRBJ2-7; D possibly corresponds to TRBD1 (5 bases). Germline assignment: CDR1 MGHRA and CDR2 YSYEKL. V lost 4 bases, J lost 5 bases, and 18 bases lay in between. The CDR3 is 15 residues long. CDR3 sequence: CASSPLGQGSDEQYF. DNA of the CDR3: TGCGCCAGCAGCCCTTTGGGGCAGGGTTCCGACGAGCAGTACTTC.

This clone was picked up one time. V usage is TRBV24-1 and J usage is TRBJ1-4, with D possibly matching TRBD1 (6 bases). CDR1 and CDR2 (germline): KGHDR, SFDVKD. The V end was cut by 2 bases, the J end by 7 bases, with 10 bases between. The CDR3 runs 14 residues. The CDR3 is CATSDSTGSEKLFF. The CDR3 DNA reads as TGTGCCACCAGTGATTCGACAGGCTCTGAAAAACTGTTTTTT.

The J gene is TRBJ1-2, the V gene TRBV15; 7 positions match TRBD1. The CDR3 length is 13 residues. After removal of 5 bases from V and 7 bases from J, the junction contained 7 bases not matched to a gene. Germline CDR1 is LNHNV and CDR2 is YYDKDF (reference sequence). CDR3 loop: CATSEGADFGYTF. CDR3 nucleotide sequence: TGTGCCACCAGCGAGGGGGCGGATTTTGGCTACACCTTC.

This clone was counted once. The chain couples TRBV5-6 to TRBJ1-4; 8 bases align to TRBD1. The junction had 6 bases not matched to a gene; V was cut back by 10 bases and J by 7 bases. CDR3 length: 12 residues. Per the germline V gene, CDR1 is SGHDT and CDR2 is YYEEEE. The CDR3 reads CASQGQAEKLFF. The DNA for the CDR3 is TGTGCCTCACAGGGACAGGCTGAAAAACTGTTTTTT.

In regard to this clone: The same CDR3 is also encoded by other DNA sequences in this sample. The chain employs TRBV28 and TRBJ2-2; D perhaps matches TRBD2 (5 bases). V lost 2 bases and J 5 bases, leaving 6 bases between the germline ends. This CDR3 has 13 amino acids. Per the germline V gene, CDR1 is MDHEN and CDR2 is SYDVKM. This chain's CDR3 is CASSLRGTGELFF. DNA of the CDR3: TGTGCCAGCAGTTTACGAGGGACCGGGGAGCTGTTTTTT.

This sequence joins TRBV28 and TRBJ1-5; D is unresolved. Looked up from germline, CDR1 is MDHEN and CDR2 is SYDVKM. The CDR3 has 13 amino acids. The V gene lost 8 bases and the J gene lost 6 bases, with 14 bases spanning the gap. The CDR3 region is CASSPVGSQPQHF. CDR3 nucleotide sequence: TGTGCCAGCTCCCCGGTAGGGAGTCAGCCCCAGCATTTT.

This chain links TRBV4-1 with TRBJ2-7; 9 bases are shared with TRBD1. J was trimmed by 3 bases and V by 4 bases; bases with no gene match: 7. The CDR3 loop spans 15 amino acids. Germline CDR1 and CDR2: MGHRA and YSYEKL. The CDR3 sequence: CASSRPGQGFYEQYF. As DNA, the CDR3 is TGCGCCAGCAGCCGTCCGGGACAGGGATTCTACGAGCAGTACTTC.

This clone was seen only once. This chain uses TRBV27 with TRBJ1-1; D call uncertain. The V gene's germline CDR1 is MNHEY and CDR2 SMNVEV (reference sequence). V was trimmed by 0 bases and J by 2 bases, leaving 16 bases between them. The CDR3 runs to 17 residues. This chain's CDR3 is CASSLSSGVSSNTEAFF. CDR3 bases: TGTGCCAGCAGTTTATCTTCCGGGGTCTCAAGTAACACTGAAGCTTTCTTT.

The V gene is TRBV9, the J gene TRBJ2-1; D is perhaps TRBD1 (6 bases). This CDR3 has 16 amino acids. Germline V lookup: CDR1 SGDLS, CDR2 YYNGEE. V was shortened by 4 bases and J by 7 bases, with 21 bases between the two germline ends. The CDR3 is CASSPNTGFSLNEQFF. For the CDR3, the DNA is TGTGCCAGCAGCCCGAACACAGGGTTCAGTCTTAATGAGCAGTTCTTC.

The rearrangement joins TRBV30 to TRBJ1-5; tentative D call: TRBD1 (5 bases). Germline V gene sequence: CDR1 GTSNPN, CDR2 SVGIG (reference sequence). The CDR3 extends over 13 amino acids. V was cut by 5 bases and J by 3 bases, with 11 bases left in between. The CDR3 protein is CAWSRADNQPQHF. DNA for the CDR3: TGTGCCTGGTCCAGGGCGGACAATCAGCCCCAGCATTTT.

This clone was counted between two and nine times. The chain uses TRBV5-4 and TRBJ1-2, with 10 bases matching TRBD1. Losses at the gene ends were 6 bases for V and 6 bases for J; bases not matched to a gene: 8. Germline lookup yields CDR1 SGHNT and CDR2 YYREEE (reference sequence). The CDR3 consists of 14 residues. As DNA, the CDR3 is TGTGCCAGCACCATGGGACAGGGGTTTGATGGCTACACCTTC. Translating it yields CASTMGQGFDGYTF.

The rearrangement uses TRBV3-1 (or the pseudogene TRBV3-2) and TRBJ2-7; D not resolved. CDR1 is LGHDT and CDR2 is YNNKEL in the germline V gene (reference sequence). Trimming left V 2 bases short and J 4 bases short, with 3 bases between. The CDR3 is 11 amino acids. In nucleotides, the CDR3 is TGTGCCAGCAGCCAACTGTACGAGCAGTACTTC. Translating gives CASSQLYEQYF.

V gene TRBV6-5 combines with J gene TRBJ2-7, with 8 nucleotides matching TRBD1. There are 14 residues in the CDR3. Trimming at V came to 6 bases and at J to 5 bases, leaving 9 bases not matched to a gene. The germline V gene encodes CDR1 MNHEY and CDR2 SVGAGI. CDR3 residues: CASSPGQAWHEQYF. The CDR3 DNA reads TGTGCCAGCAGCCCGGGACAGGCGTGGCACGAGCAGTACTTC.

The rearrangement uses TRBV5-6 and TRBJ1-2; D not certain. This CDR3 region has 14 residues. The germline gives CDR1 SGHDT, CDR2 YYEEEE. The V gene lost 4 bases and the J gene lost 5 bases, with 15 bases spanning the gap. The CDR3 coding sequence is TGTGCCAGCAGCCAGCCGATTAGAGGTTATGGCTACACCTTC. This codes for CASSQPIRGYGYTF.

The V gene is TRBV27, the J gene TRBJ2-5; D perhaps matches TRBD2 (5 bases). Germline CDR1 and CDR2: MNHEY and SMNVEV (reference sequence). The CDR3 has 15 amino acids. Trimming cost V 3 bases and J 5 bases, with 16 bases left between them. The CDR3 is CASSFKDGVSETQYF. CDR3 sequence (DNA): TGTGCCAGCAGTTTCAAGGACGGGGTGTCGGAGACCCAGTACTTC.